These T cell receptor beta chains were read from a single sample in a study of blood T cell repertoires in COVID-19. The method was immunoSEQ multiplex PCR; TCRdb's version includes in-frame clones alone and lacks a portion of them. The sample records roughly 500,000 clones, over 75% being singletons. The sample comprised peripheral blood. Receptors originate from a human donor in a cohort sampled during active COVID-19. CDR3s include the opening cysteine and the closing phenylalanine or tryptophan. The D gene is left open where the match is weak.

>TRBV2|-
CASSEARGRQPQHF
>TRBV6-6|TRBD1
CASSYSTGGVQPQHF
>TRBV15|TRBD1
CATIRRGQGFSYEKLFF
>TRBV2|-
CASSSTGYNQPQHF
>TRBV6-1|-
CASSESYQPQHF
>TRBV14|TRBD2
CASSHGLASYNEQFF
>TRBV6-5|-
CASSSSADTQYF
>TRBV11-3|TRBD2
CASSKISGRGDNEQFF
>TRBV5-4|TRBD2
CASSLGTSGSLETQYF
>TRBV29-1|TRBD1
CSVDRDSLNTEAFF
>TRBV27|-
CASSPGHTETQYF
>TRBV6-5|-
CASSYSWGAGANVLTF
>TRBV10-2|-
CASTVEAGVTEAFF
>TRBV30|TRBD2
CAWSFDASGRVTNTGELFF
>TRBV2|TRBD1
CASSGTGAFYEQYF
>TRBV21-1|-
CASSTGTGGNDEQYF
>TRBV7-3|TRBD1
CASSLYAGGSEQYF
>TRBV6-6|-
CASSYGQLTNEQFF
>TRBV6-5|-
CASRTSRWEKLFF
>TRBV5-4|TRBD2
CASSLVATSGSYEQFF
>TRBV7-2|-
CASSLAMGGDTEAFF
>TRBV27|-
CASSLGGAYSNQPQHF
>TRBV6-2/TRBV6-3|TRBD1
CASCRDRGSEKLFF
>TRBV20-1|-
CSARRGEKLFF
>TRBV19|-
CASSIRDSSVYEQYF
>TRBV6-2/TRBV6-3|-
CASSYGTAKNIQYF
>TRBV30|TRBD2
CAFTLAGLYTGELFF
>TRBV5-1|TRBD2
CASSRGTSGNADTQYF
>TRBV19|-
CASRLTDLSPLHF
>TRBV30|-
CAWSPEGDQPQHF
>TRBV29-1|-
CSAGWSGRGTDTQYF
>TRBV5-1|-
CASSGGPRAGGGQETQYF
>TRBV7-9|-
CASRVTPGKNTEAFF
>TRBV18|TRBD1
CASSPGQGWNIQYF
>TRBV2|-
CASRVYNEQFF
>TRBV7-9|-
CASRGAGAGYEQYF
>TRBV7-7|TRBD1
CASSSGQGRSTDTQYF
>TRBV19|-
CASSIFYGYTF
>TRBV24-1|-
CATGGEGDTGELFF
>TRBV30|-
CAWRQGGSRNQPQHF
>TRBV19|-
CASSTYPGQTNQPQHF
>TRBV3-1/TRBV3-2|TRBD1
CASSQEDRGRPDGYTF
>TRBV5-1|-
CASSLVAGRSGNTIYF
>TRBV9|-
CASSVHPSGANVLTF
>TRBV23-1|-
CASSRQKAFF
>TRBV6-5|TRBD1
CASRAGGSGYGYTF
>TRBV30|-
CAWSVSLQETQYF
>TRBV3-1/TRBV3-2|-
CASSQVSHTEAFF
>TRBV5-1|TRBD1
CASSLGTGDYYGYTF
>TRBV7-3|-
CASSRIPTGYNEQFF
>TRBV7-9|TRBD2
CASSRLAGGPGEQYF
>TRBV24-1|TRBD2
CATSDLLAGGGTDTQYF
>TRBV4-2|TRBD2
CASSHGLAGEWGTDTQYF
>TRBV27|TRBD1
CASSLTGTANTGELFF